A single sample is the source of the 28 T cell receptor beta chains below, sequenced in a study of vaccination effects on CD4 cells after COVID-19. The repertoire was sequenced with immunoSEQ multiplex PCR; TCRdb's copy has only in-frame clones and lacks some. The sample contains 55,000 to 80,000 clones, about four fifths of which appear only once. Expansion with viral peptide pools was applied to antigen-specific CD4+ T cells by the ViraFEST assay prior to sequencing. Following 10 days of culture, CD4+ T cells were isolated. Nucleocapsid antibodies were negative in the vaccine recipients, who had never had SARS-CoV-2 infection. Their recognized antigens are unknown. The starting material was CD4+ T cells from PBMCs cultured with SARS-CoV-2 spike peptides, obtained before COVID-19 vaccination. These receptors all stem from a human donor who received a COVID-19 vaccine.

The table lists this clone with a count of one. The chain uses TRBV2 and TRBJ2-3; weak D call: TRBD1 (5 bases). Germline V lookup: CDR1 SNHLY, CDR2 FYNNEI. The V and J ends lost 3 bases and 1 base respectively, with 8 bases between them. The CDR3 extends over 14 amino acids. CDR3: CASSDLRGTDTQYF. The CDR3 DNA sequence: TGTGCCAGCAGTGATCTCAGGGGCACAGATACGCAGTATTTT.

This chain joins TRBV5-1 and TRBJ2-6; 14 positions agree with TRBD2. From germline, CDR1 is SGHRS and CDR2 YFSETQ. Germline trimming cut 3 bases from V and 0 bases from J; bases unmatched to any gene: 5. The CDR3 spans 19 residues. CDR3 DNA: TGCGCCAGCAGCTCACGGACTAGCGGGGGGCCCTCTGGGGCCAACGTCCTGACTTTC. Protein: CASSSRTSGGPSGANVLTF.

This clone was recorded only once. The chain has TRBV2 and TRBJ1-1; D may be TRBD1 (6 bases). Trimming left V 0 bases short and J 5 bases short, with 10 bases between. Germline V gene data show CDR1 as SNHLY and CDR2 as FYNNEI. The CDR3 covers 14 residues. CDR3 coding DNA: TGTGCCAGCAGTGAAGCGGGGGGGCGAACTGAAGCTTTCTTT. Its translation is CASSEAGGRTEAFF.

The chain uses TRBV24-1 and TRBJ1-2, with TRBD1 identical over 7 bases. V lost 4 bases to trimming and J lost 0 bases; unmatched junction nucleotides: 4. This CDR3 is built from 15 residues. From germline, CDR1 is KGHDR and CDR2 SFDVKD. Written as DNA, the CDR3 is TGTGCCACCAGTGAACCTGGGACAGCTAACTATGGCTACACCTTC. Translating gives CATSEPGTANYGYTF.

This clone was recorded a few times. J is TRBJ2-5 and V is TRBV5-1; no reliable D call. Germline lookup yields CDR1 SGHRS and CDR2 YFSETQ. CDR3 length: 13 residues. V lost 0 bases and J 5 bases, leaving 8 bases between the germline ends. The CDR3: CASSLASSETQYF. DNA of the CDR3: TGCGCCAGCAGCTTGGCGTCGAGTGAGACCCAGTACTTC.

This rearrangement joins TRBV7-9 to TRBJ2-5; no clear D. The V and J ends lost 5 bases and 4 bases respectively, with 8 bases between them. CDR3 length equals 12 residues. Germline V gives CDR1 SEHNR, CDR2 FQNEAQ (reference sequence). The CDR3 DNA is TGTGCCAGCAGCCCCGACGGAGAGACCCAGTACTTC. Protein sequence: CASSPDGETQYF.

V and J are TRBV6-5 and TRBJ1-1; no firm D call. Trimming pared 0 bases from V and 3 bases from J, leaving 5 bases between. Germline V gene sequence: CDR1 MNHEY, CDR2 SVGAGI. The CDR3 is 13 amino acids. CDR3 nucleotides: TGTGCCAGCAGTTACTCCTCTGACACTGAAGCTTTCTTT. This encodes CASSYSSDTEAFF.

V usage is TRBV2 and J usage is TRBJ2-2; TRBD1 aligns across 7 bases. The CDR3 is made up of 14 amino acids. V lost 5 bases and J lost 1; bases outside the gene matches: 1. Germline V gene data show CDR1 as SNHLY and CDR2 as FYNNEI. CDR3 DNA sequence: TGTGCCAGCAGTCGACAGGGGAACACCGGGGAGCTGTTTTTT. It encodes CASSRQGNTGELFF.

V usage is TRBV5-1 and J usage is TRBJ2-3; 8 bases map to TRBD1. CDR3 length equals 15 residues. Germline lookup yields CDR1 SGHRS and CDR2 YFSETQ. Losses at the gene ends were 4 bases for V and 3 bases for J; bases not matched to a gene: 7. CDR3 nucleotides: TGCGCCAGCAGCAGAATAACAGGGGGTACAGATACGCAGTATTTT. It is translated as CASSRITGGTDTQYF.

The J gene is TRBJ1-5, the V gene TRBV7-2, with D unresolved. Germline V CDR1 and CDR2: SGHTA, FQGNSA. This CDR3 region has 12 residues. The V gene lost 2 bases and the J gene lost 3 bases, with 2 bases spanning the gap. In DNA form, the CDR3 reads TGTGCCAGCAGCTTATACAATCAGCCCCAGCATTTT. Amino acids: CASSLYNQPQHF.

This rearrangement joins TRBV9 to TRBJ1-6; D is unresolved. The CDR3 length is 14 residues. Trimming pared 0 bases from V and 9 bases from J, leaving 10 bases between. Looked up from germline, CDR1 is SGDLS and CDR2 is YYNGEE. DNA of the CDR3: TGTGCCAGCAGCGTAGAAGGCTCGCTTTCACCCCTCCACTTT. Protein: CASSVEGSLSPLHF.

There are a few counts of this clone. This chain links TRBV24-1 with TRBJ2-2, with TRBD2 as a possible D gene (5 bases). CDR1 and CDR2 from the germline V gene are KGHDR and SFDVKD. CDR3 length equals 15 residues. Trimming stripped 4 bases from V and 0 bases from J, with 8 bases between. As DNA, the CDR3 is TGTGCCACCAGTGACCCGACTACGAACACCGGGGAGCTGTTTTTT. Translation gives CATSDPTTNTGELFF.

The J gene is TRBJ2-2, the V gene TRBV12-5, with 15 bases fitting TRBD2. This CDR3 is built from 18 residues. Trimming cost V 1 base and J 4 bases; bases outside gene matches: 4. The germline gives CDR1 LGHNT, CDR2 FRNRAP. The CDR3 sequence is CASGLGGLAGGPTGELFF. The CDR3 bases are TGTGCTAGTGGTTTGGGGGGACTAGCGGGGGGCCCCACCGGGGAGCTGTTTTTT. The full variable domain, completed using reference TRBV12-5 and TRBJ2-2, is DARVTQTPRHKVTEMGQEVTMRCQPILGHNTVFWYRQTMMQGLELLAYFRNRAPLDDSGMPKDRFSAEMPDATLATLKIQPSEPRDSAVYFCASGLGGLAGGPTGELFFGEGSRLTVL.

CDR3: CASSSGTGVYGYTF. The DNA for the CDR3 is TGTGCCAGCTCATCCGGGACAGGGGTTTATGGCTACACCTTC. The J gene is TRBJ1-2, the V gene TRBV18, with 10 nucleotides matching TRBD1. The CDR3 loop spans 14 amino acids. J gave up 5 bases and V 5 bases, and 5 bases lay outside the gene matches. The V gene's germline CDR1 is KGHSH and CDR2 LQKENI. Based on the CDR3 plus reference TRBV18 and TRBJ1-2, the full variable domain is NAGVMQNPRHLVRRRGQEARLRCSPMKGHSHVYWYRQLPEEGLKFMVYLQKENIIDESGMPKERFSAEFPKEGPSILRIQQVVRGDSAAYFCASSSGTGVYGYTFGSGTRLTVV.

The CDR3 nucleotides are TGTGCCAGCTCACCACAGGCGGCCCCTGGGGCCAACGTCCTGACTTTC. Translating it yields CASSPQAAPGANVLTF. The genes are TRBV18 and TRBJ2-6; D gene unclear. Trimming removed 1 base from V and 2 bases from J, with 9 bases in between. This CDR3 contains 16 residues. Germline V CDR1 and CDR2: KGHSH, LQKENI.

CDR3 loop: CAWSSDTNYGYTF. CDR3 DNA sequence: TGTGCCTGGAGTTCAGACACTAACTATGGCTACACCTTC. The rearrangement joins TRBV30 to TRBJ1-2; D unresolved. Per germline, CDR1 GTSNPN and CDR2 SVGIG (reference sequence). The CDR3 is 13 residues long. The V end was cut by 2 bases, the J end by 0 bases, with 7 bases between.

This clone turned up a few times. The chain recombines TRBV5-4 with TRBJ2-7; D gene unclear. This CDR3 has 14 amino acids. The ends were cut back, 2 bases at V and 0 bases at J, with 9 bases in the middle. Per germline, CDR1 SGHNT and CDR2 YYREEE (reference sequence). The CDR3 bases are TGTGCCAGCAGCTTTGCTTTAAGCTCCTACGAGCAGTACGTC. Translated, it gives CASSFALSSYEQYV.

The V gene is TRBV4-1, the J gene TRBJ2-7; unclear D gene. Germline V gene data show CDR1 as MGHRA and CDR2 as YSYEKL. The CDR3 length is 15 residues. V was trimmed by 0 bases and J by 6 bases, leaving 15 bases between them. The DNA for the CDR3 is TGCGCCAGCAGCCAAGAAACGAAGGGTGTGGGCGAGCAGTACGTC. Translating gives CASSQETKGVGEQYV.

CDR3 nucleotide sequence: TGTGCCAGCAGCTTAGGGGGTCTAGCGACCAACACCGGGGAGCTGTTTTTT. Translating gives CASSLGGLATNTGELFF. This chain joins TRBV7-9 and TRBJ2-2; D might be TRBD2 (6 bases). V was trimmed by 1 base and J by 2 bases, leaving 14 bases between them. This CDR3 contains 17 residues. The germline V gene encodes CDR1 SEHNR and CDR2 FQNEAQ (reference sequence).

This clone has a single count. The V call is TRBV2, the J call TRBJ2-7; maybe TRBD1 (6 bases). Germline values: CDR1 SNHLY, CDR2 FYNNEI. V was trimmed by 5 bases and J by 2 bases, leaving 16 bases between them. The CDR3 is 15 residues long. The CDR3 loop reads CASSKLDRAAYEQYV. In DNA form, the CDR3 reads TGTGCCAGCAGTAAATTGGACAGAGCAGCCTACGAGCAGTACGTC.

CDR3 sequence: CASSAWALAETQYF. CDR3 in DNA: TGTGCCAGCAGTGCCTGGGCCCTGGCAGAGACCCAGTACTTC. The chain carries TRBV2 and TRBJ2-5; no reliable D call. CDR1 is SNHLY, CDR2 FYNNEI, per germline. The length of the CDR3 is 14 residues. Trimming cost V 4 bases and J 4 bases, with 13 bases left between them.

This sequence joins TRBV5-1 and TRBJ2-3, with TRBD1 as a possible D gene (6 bases). The CDR3 spans 14 residues. The germline V and J ends were trimmed by 6 bases and 2 bases, with 13 bases remaining between them. The germline gives CDR1 SGHRS, CDR2 YFSETQ. The DNA for the CDR3 is TGCGCCAGCACCCGGGACACAGACACAGATACGCAGTATTTT. This gives the protein CASTRDTDTDTQYF. The full variable domain, completed using reference TRBV5-1 and TRBJ2-3, is KAGVTQTPRYLIKTRGQQVTLSCSPISGHRSVSWYQQTPGQGLQFLFEYFSETQRNKGNFPGRFSGRQFSNSRSEMNVSTLELGDSALYLCASTRDTDTDTQYFGPGTRLTVL.

This chain joins TRBV7-2 and TRBJ2-5; no firm D call. CDR3 length: 15 residues. The V gene's germline CDR1 is SGHTA and CDR2 FQGNSA. V was trimmed by 1 base and J by 2 bases, leaving 11 bases between them. The CDR3 sequence: CASSLGVRGQETQYF. CDR3 sequence (DNA): TGTGCCAGCAGCTTAGGGGTGAGAGGACAAGAGACCCAGTACTTC.

The CDR3 DNA follows: TGTGCCAGCAGTTTACGTCCGGGACACCGTAACTATGGCTACACCTTC. Protein: CASSLRPGHRNYGYTF. The gene calls are TRBV11-2 and TRBJ1-2, with D possibly being TRBD1 (6 bases). Germline assignment: CDR1 SGHAT and CDR2 FQNNGV. The V and J ends lost 6 bases and 1 base respectively, with 18 bases between them. CDR3 length equals 16 residues.

This chain connects TRBV5-1 to TRBJ2-5; D might be TRBD2 (5 bases). Trimming removed 3 bases at V and 5 bases at J, with 11 bases between. This CDR3 contains 13 residues. Per germline, CDR1 SGHRS and CDR2 YFSETQ. Here the CDR3 reads CASSSGSTETQYF. The CDR3 nucleotides read TGCGCCAGCAGCTCGGGGAGTACCGAGACCCAGTACTTC. The variable domain in full, with the rest retrieved from reference TRBV5-1 and TRBJ2-5, is KAGVTQTPRYLIKTRGQQVTLSCSPISGHRSVSWYQQTPGQGLQFLFEYFSETQRNKGNFPGRFSGRQFSNSRSEMNVSTLELGDSALYLCASSSGSTETQYFGPGTRLLVL.

V is TRBV5-4 and J is TRBJ1-1; D ambiguous. V lost 5 bases to trimming and J lost 0 bases, with 14 bases between them. This CDR3 is built from 15 residues. Per germline, CDR1 SGHNT and CDR2 YYREEE (reference sequence). The CDR3 here is CASSSRTDLNTEAFF. In DNA form, the CDR3 reads TGTGCCAGCAGTTCACGGACGGACTTGAACACTGAAGCTTTCTTT.

The chain joins TRBV7-2 to TRBJ2-5; possibly TRBD1 or TRBD2 for D (6 bases each). CDR3 length: 15 residues. Germline loops: CDR1 SGHTA, CDR2 FQGNSA. V was shortened by 7 bases and J by 5 bases, with 20 bases between the two germline ends. The CDR3 protein is CASMTSGAAGETQYF. CDR3 sequence (DNA): TGTGCCAGCATGACGTCGGGGGCCGCGGGGGAGACCCAGTACTTC.

The chain is built from TRBV27 and TRBJ2-3, with 12 bases lining up with TRBD2. Germline V gives CDR1 MNHEY, CDR2 SMNVEV (reference sequence). The J segment lost 4 bases and the V segment lost 4 bases, leaving 6 bases of the junction unmatched. The CDR3 contains 16 residues. In nucleotides, the CDR3 is TGTGCCAGCAGTTGGGGGACTAGCGGGTACTCAGATACGCAGTATTTT. Residues: CASSWGTSGYSDTQYF.